The clone carrying this TCR beta chain was recorded only once. Its antigen is not known. This sample was included in a study of identical twins. Findings of the study overall: Less excess twin sharing appeared in beta out-of-frame sequences. With monozygotic twins, out-of-frame TCR alpha sharing exceeded what models estimated.

One entry per CDR3 protein, called by TCRdb with MiXCR from the 5' RACE reads. The data hold under 250,000 distinct CDR3 sequences, with 6% to 8% observed a single time. The V segment lost 1 base and the J segment 2 bases; nucleotides outside the gene matches: 6. This CDR3 comprises 15 residues. The germline CDR1 and CDR2 sequences are SGHRS and YFSETQ. In addition, the sample was reused for a study of yellow fever vaccine responses in identical twins.

Material for sequencing was CD8+ T cells sorted from blood. This clonotype was obtained from a woman aged 18-30 years in good health. V and J are TRBV5-1 and TRBJ2-7, with 7 bases fitting TRBD2. CDR3: CASSLRGTIPYEQYF. The CDR3 nucleotides read TGCGCCAGCAGCTTGCGGGGGACTATCCCCTACGAGCAGTACTTC.